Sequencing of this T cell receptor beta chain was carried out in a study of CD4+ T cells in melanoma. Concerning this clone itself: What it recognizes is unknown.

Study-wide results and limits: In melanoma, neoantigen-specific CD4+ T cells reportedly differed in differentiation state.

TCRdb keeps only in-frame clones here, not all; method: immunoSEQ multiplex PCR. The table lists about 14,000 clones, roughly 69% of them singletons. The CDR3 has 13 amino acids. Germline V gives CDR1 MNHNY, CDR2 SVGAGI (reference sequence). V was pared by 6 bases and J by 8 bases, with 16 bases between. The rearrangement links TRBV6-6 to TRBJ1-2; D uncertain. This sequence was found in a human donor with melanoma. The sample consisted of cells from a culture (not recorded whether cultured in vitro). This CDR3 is CASSVEGRSGYTF. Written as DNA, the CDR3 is TGTGCCAGCAGCGTCGAGGGCAGGAGCGGCTACACCTTC.